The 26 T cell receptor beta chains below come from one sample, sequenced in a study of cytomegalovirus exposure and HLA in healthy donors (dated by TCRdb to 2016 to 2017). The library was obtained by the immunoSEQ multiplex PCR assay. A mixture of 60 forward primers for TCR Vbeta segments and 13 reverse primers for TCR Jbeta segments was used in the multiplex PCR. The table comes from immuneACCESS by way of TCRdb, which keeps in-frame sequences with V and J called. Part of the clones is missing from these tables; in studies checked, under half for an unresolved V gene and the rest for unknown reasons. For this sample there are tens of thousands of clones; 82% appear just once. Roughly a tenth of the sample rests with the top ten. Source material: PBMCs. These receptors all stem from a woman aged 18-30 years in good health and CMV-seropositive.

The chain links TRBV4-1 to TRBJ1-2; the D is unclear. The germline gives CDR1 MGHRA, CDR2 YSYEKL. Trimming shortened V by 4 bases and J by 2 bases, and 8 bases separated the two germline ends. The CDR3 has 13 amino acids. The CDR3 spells CASSPGENYGYTF. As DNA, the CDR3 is TGCGCCAGCAGCCCCGGGGAGAACTATGGCTACACCTTC.

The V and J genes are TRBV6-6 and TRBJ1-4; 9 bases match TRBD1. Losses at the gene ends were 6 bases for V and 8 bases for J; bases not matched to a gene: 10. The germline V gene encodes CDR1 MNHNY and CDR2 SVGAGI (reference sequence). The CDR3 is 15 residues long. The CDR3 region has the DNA TGTGCCAGCAGCCGGGTACAGGGGGCCTCAGAAAAACTGTTTTTT. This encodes CASSRVQGASEKLFF.

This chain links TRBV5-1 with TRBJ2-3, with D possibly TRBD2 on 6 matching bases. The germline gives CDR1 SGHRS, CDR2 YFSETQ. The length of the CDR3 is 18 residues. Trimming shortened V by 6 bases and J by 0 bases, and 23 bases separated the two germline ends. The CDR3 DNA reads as TGCGCCAGCAACCCTAAAAGCGGAGGGTCCGGGAGCACAGATACGCAGTATTTT. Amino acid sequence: CASNPKSGGSGSTDTQYF.

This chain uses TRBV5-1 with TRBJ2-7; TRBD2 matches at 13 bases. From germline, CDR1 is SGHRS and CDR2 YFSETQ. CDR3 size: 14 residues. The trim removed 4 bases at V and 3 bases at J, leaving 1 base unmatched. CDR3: CASSRTSGSYEQYF. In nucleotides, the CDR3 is TGCGCCAGCAGCCGGACTAGCGGGAGCTACGAGCAGTACTTC.

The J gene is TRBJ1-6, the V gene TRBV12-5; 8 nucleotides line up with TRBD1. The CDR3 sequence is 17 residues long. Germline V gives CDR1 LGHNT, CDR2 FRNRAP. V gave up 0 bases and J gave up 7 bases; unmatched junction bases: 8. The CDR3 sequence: CASGLVPLPGGNSPLHF. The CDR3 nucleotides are TGTGCTAGTGGTTTGGTACCCCTCCCAGGGGGCAATTCACCCCTCCACTTT.

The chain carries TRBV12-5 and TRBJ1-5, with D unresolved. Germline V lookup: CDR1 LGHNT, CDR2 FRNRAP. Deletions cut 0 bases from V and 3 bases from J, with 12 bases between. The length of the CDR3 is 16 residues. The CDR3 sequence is CASGLVPWQYNQPQHF. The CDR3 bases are TGTGCTAGTGGTTTGGTACCCTGGCAGTACAATCAGCCCCAGCATTTT.

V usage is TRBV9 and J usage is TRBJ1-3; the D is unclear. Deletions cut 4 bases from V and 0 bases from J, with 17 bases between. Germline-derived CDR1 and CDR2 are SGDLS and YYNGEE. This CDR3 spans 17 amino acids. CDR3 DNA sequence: TGTGCCAGCAGCTCCCATCCCACAGATACCTCTGGAAACACCATATATTTT. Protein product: CASSSHPTDTSGNTIYF.

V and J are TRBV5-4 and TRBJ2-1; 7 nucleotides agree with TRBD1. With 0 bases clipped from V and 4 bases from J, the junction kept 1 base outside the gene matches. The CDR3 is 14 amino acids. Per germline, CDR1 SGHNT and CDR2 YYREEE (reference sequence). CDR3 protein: CASSLGDSYNEQFF. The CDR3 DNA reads TGTGCCAGCAGCTTGGGGGACAGTTACAATGAGCAGTTCTTC.

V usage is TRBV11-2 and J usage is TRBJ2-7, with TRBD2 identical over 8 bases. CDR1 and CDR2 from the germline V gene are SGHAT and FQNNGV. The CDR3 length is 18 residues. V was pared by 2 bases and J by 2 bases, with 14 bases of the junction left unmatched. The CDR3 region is CASSLINRGRGEPYEQYF. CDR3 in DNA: TGTGCCAGCAGCTTAATAAATCGGGGGCGGGGGGAACCCTACGAGCAGTACTTC.

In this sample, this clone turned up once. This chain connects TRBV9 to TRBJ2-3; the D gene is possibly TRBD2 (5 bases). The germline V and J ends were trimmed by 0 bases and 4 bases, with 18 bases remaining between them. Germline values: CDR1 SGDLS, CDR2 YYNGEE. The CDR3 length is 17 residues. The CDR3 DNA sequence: TGTGCCAGCAGCGTAGGTTGGATGGGAGTAGTGGCAGATACGCAGTATTTT. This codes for CASSVGWMGVVADTQYF.

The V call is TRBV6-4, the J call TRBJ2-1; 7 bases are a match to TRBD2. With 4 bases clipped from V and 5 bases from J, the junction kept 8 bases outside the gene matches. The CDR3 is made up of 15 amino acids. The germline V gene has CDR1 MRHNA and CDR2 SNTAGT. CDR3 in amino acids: CASSAGLAANNEQFF. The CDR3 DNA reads TGTGCCAGCAGTGCGGGGCTAGCGGCCAACAATGAGCAGTTCTTC.

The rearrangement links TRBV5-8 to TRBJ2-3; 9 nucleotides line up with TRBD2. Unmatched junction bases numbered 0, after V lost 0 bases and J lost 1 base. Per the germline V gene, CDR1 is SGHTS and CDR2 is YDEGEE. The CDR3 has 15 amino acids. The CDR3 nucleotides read TGTGCCAGCAGCTTGGGACTAGCGGGCACAGATACGCAGTATTTT. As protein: CASSLGLAGTDTQYF. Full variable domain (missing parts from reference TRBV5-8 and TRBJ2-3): EAGVTQSPTHLIKTRGQQATLRCSPISGHTSVYWYQQALGLGLQFLLWYDEGEERNRGNFPPRFSGRQFPNYSSELNVNALELEDSALYLCASSLGLAGTDTQYFGPGTRLTVL.

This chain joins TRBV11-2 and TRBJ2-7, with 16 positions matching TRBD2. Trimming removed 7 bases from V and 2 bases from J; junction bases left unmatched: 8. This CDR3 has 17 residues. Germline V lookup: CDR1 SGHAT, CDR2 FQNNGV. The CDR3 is CASILGLAGGRTYEQYF. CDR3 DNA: TGTGCCAGCATCTTGGGACTAGCGGGAGGGCGTACCTACGAGCAGTACTTC.

The CDR3 sequence is CASSAPRGTQETQYF. The CDR3 DNA follows: TGCGCCAGCAGCGCCCCCAGGGGGACACAAGAGACCCAGTACTTC. V and J are TRBV5-1 and TRBJ2-5, with 7 bases fitting TRBD1. The CDR3 runs 15 residues. Trimming at V came to 4 bases and at J to 2 bases, leaving 8 bases not matched to a gene. Per germline, CDR1 SGHRS and CDR2 YFSETQ. The whole variable domain, remainder taken from reference TRBV5-1 and TRBJ2-5, is KAGVTQTPRYLIKTRGQQVTLSCSPISGHRSVSWYQQTPGQGLQFLFEYFSETQRNKGNFPGRFSGRQFSNSRSEMNVSTLELGDSALYLCASSAPRGTQETQYFGPGTRLLVL.

The CDR3 sequence: CASSQDRATLTLGHGYTF. DNA of the CDR3: TGCGCCAGCAGCCAAGATCGGGCGACCCTAACTTTGGGGCATGGCTACACCTTC. J is TRBJ1-2 and V is TRBV4-3; tentative D call: TRBD1 (5 bases). Germline V gene sequence: CDR1 LGHNA, CDR2 YSLEER. V was trimmed by 0 bases and J by 6 bases, leaving 23 bases between them. The CDR3 runs to 18 residues.

As DNA, the CDR3 is TGTGCCAGTCGAGGGTCAGGAGGGCACAATGAGCAGTTCTTC. Translated: CASRGSGGHNEQFF. V gene TRBV19 combines with J gene TRBJ2-1, with D maybe TRBD2 (6 bases). CDR3 length: 14 amino acids. Germline V CDR1 and CDR2: LNHDA, SQIVND (reference sequence). Between the trimmed V and J ends, which lost 8 bases and 5 bases, there was a span of 16 bases.

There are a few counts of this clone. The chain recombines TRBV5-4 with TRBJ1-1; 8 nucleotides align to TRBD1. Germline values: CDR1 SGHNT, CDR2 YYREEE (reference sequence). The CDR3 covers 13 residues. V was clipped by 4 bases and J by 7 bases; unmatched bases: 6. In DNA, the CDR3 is TGTGCCAGCAGCACGACAGGGGTGAGTGAAGCTTTCTTT. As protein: CASSTTGVSEAFF.

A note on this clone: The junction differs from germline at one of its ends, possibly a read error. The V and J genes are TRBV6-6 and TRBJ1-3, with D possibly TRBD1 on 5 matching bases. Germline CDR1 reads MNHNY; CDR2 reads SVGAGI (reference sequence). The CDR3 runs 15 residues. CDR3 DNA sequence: TGTGCCAGCAGTTCCGGGACTGTCTCTGGACACACCATATATTTT. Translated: CASSSGTVSGHTIYF.

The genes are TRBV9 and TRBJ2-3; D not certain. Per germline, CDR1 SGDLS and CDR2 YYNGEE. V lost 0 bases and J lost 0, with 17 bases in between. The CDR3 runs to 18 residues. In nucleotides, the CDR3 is TGTGCCAGCAGCGTAGCTAGGCGGATAAGTTCTAGCACAGATACGCAGTATTTT. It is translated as CASSVARRISSSTDTQYF.

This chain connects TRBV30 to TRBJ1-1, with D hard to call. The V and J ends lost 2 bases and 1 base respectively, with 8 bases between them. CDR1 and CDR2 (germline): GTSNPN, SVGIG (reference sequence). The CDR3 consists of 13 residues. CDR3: CAWSKAENTEAFF. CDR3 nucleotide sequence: TGTGCCTGGAGTAAGGCGGAGAACACTGAAGCTTTCTTT.

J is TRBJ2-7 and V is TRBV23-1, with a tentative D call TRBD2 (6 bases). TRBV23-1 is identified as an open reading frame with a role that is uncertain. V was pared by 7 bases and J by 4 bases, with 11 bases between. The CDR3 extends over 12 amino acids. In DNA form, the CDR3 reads TGCGCCAGCAATAGCGGAAGTTACGAGCAGTACTTC. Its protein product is CASNSGSYEQYF.

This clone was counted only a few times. The CDR3 here is CASSGRNTNTEAFF. CDR3 nucleotide sequence: TGTGCCAGTAGTGGGAGGAACACGAACACTGAAGCTTTCTTT. The rearrangement joins TRBV19 to TRBJ1-1; D ambiguous. Trimming stripped 5 bases from V and 1 base from J, with 11 bases between. CDR1 LNHDA and CDR2 SQIVND come from the germline V gene (reference sequence). The CDR3 sequence is 14 residues long.

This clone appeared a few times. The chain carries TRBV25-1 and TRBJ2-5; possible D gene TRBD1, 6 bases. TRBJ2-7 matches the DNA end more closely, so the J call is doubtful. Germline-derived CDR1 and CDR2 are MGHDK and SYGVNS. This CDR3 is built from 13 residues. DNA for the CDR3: TGTGCCAGCAGTTCGGACAGCTCCTACGAGCAGTACTTC. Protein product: CASSSDSSYEQYF.

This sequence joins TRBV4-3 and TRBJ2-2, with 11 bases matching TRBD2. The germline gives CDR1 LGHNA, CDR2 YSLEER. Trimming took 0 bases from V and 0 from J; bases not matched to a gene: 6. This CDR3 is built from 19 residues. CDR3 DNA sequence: TGCGCCAGCAGCCAAGATATTTTTAGCGGGGGGGCGAACACCGGGGAGCTGTTTTTT. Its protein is CASSQDIFSGGANTGELFF.

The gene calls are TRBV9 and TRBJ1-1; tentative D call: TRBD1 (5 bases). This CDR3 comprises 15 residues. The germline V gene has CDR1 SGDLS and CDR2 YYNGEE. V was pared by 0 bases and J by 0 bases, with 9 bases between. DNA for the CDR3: TGTGCCAGCAGCGTAGGGGGGGGATTGAACACTGAAGCTTTCTTT. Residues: CASSVGGGLNTEAFF.

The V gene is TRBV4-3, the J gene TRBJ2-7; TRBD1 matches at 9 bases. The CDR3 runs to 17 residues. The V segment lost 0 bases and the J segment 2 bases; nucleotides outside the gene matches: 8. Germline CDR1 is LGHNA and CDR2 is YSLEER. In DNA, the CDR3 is TGCGCCAGCAGCCAAGACCCGGGACAGGGATATCCCTACGAGCAGTACTTC. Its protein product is CASSQDPGQGYPYEQYF.